This TCR beta chain was sequenced for a study of shared clonotypes between healthy human individuals. The CDR3 is made up of 14 amino acids. Trimming cost V 1 base and J 3 bases, with 7 bases left between them. CDR1 and CDR2 (germline): SGHVS, FQNEAQ. Sequencing was performed with immunoSEQ multiplex PCR; in TCRdb, only in-frame clones are kept and a portion is missing. The sample shows approximately 2.1 million clones, more than 80% of them seen only once. The sequence was collected from a man younger than 30 in good health. Some clones in this sample may be carry-over from other donors' samples. The sample consisted of naive CD4+ T cells from PBMCs. Subset specified: CD45RA+ positively selected. The chain recombines TRBV7-8 with TRBJ2-1; D is undetermined. The CDR3 sequence is CASSLVSNYNEQFF. For the CDR3, the DNA is TGTGCCAGCAGCTTAGTTAGTAACTACAATGAGCAGTTCTTC.